The 24 T cell receptor beta chains in this list originate from one sample, sequenced in a study of beta chain features in type 1 diabetes. Expressed TCRB transcripts were sequenced because the entire RNA isolate underwent reverse transcription. Sequencing used immunoSEQ multiplex PCR; TCRdb keeps in-frame clones, though not all of them. The sample includes about 450,000 clones, roughly 10% of them seen just once. Source material: naive CD4+ T cells from blood. The receptors come from a woman aged 18-29 years in good health.

The chain is built from TRBV7-9 and TRBJ1-3, with D uncertain. This CDR3 region has 14 residues. The ends were cut back, 10 bases at V and 3 bases at J, with 16 bases in the middle. The germline gives CDR1 SEHNR, CDR2 FQNEAQ (reference sequence). The DNA for the CDR3 is TGTGCCACTCCCCGAGAGGGCGGTGGAAACACCATATATTTT. As protein: CATPREGGGNTIYF.

The sample holds a few counts of this clone. This chain joins TRBV23-1 and TRBJ2-4, with 8 bases lining up with TRBD2. TRBV23-1 is flagged as an ORF with uncertain function. This CDR3 comprises 17 residues. Trimming took 3 bases from V and 3 from J; bases not matched to a gene: 10. The CDR3 sequence is CASSQGRAGEYKNIQYF. The CDR3 nucleotides are TGCGCCAGCAGTCAGGGGCGAGCGGGGGAATACAAAAACATTCAGTACTTC.

Only a few counts were recorded for this clone. J is TRBJ1-3 and V is TRBV2; the D gene is possibly TRBD1 (5 bases). Trimming removed 2 bases from V and 2 bases from J, with 7 bases in between. The V gene's germline CDR1 is SNHLY and CDR2 FYNNEI. CDR3 size: 14 residues. The CDR3 coding sequence is TGTGCCAGCAGTGAACAAGGGGCTGGAAACACCATATATTTT. Amino acids: CASSEQGAGNTIYF.

CDR3: CASSLAPGDYEQYV. CDR3 DNA sequence: TGCGCCAGCAGCTTGGCGCCGGGCGACTACGAGCAGTACGTC. The rearrangement links TRBV5-1 to TRBJ2-7, with D unclear. Germline assignment: CDR1 SGHRS and CDR2 YFSETQ. The length of the CDR3 is 14 residues. V was cut by 0 bases and J by 3 bases, with 10 bases left in between.

This clone was counted a few times. Other nucleotide sequences from this sample produce the same CDR3. J is TRBJ2-1 and V is TRBV7-7; TRBD1 matches 7 bases. Germline CDR1 and CDR2: SSHAT and FNYEAQ (reference sequence). The V and J ends lost 2 bases and 7 bases, in that order; junction bases with no gene match: 8. This CDR3 contains 15 residues. The CDR3 protein is CASSLRTGVGNEQFF. The CDR3 nucleotides read TGTGCCAGCAGCTTAAGGACAGGTGTCGGGAATGAGCAGTTCTTC.

This clone was detected a few times. This same CDR3 is encoded by further DNA sequences in the sample. The chain has TRBV7-2 and TRBJ2-7; possible D gene TRBD2, 6 bases. CDR3 length equals 14 residues. The germline V gene encodes CDR1 SGHTA and CDR2 FQGNSA. The germline V and J ends were trimmed by 5 bases and 0 bases, with 11 bases remaining between them. The CDR3 sequence: CASSRDSSSYEQYF. The CDR3 coding sequence is TGTGCCAGCAGCCGGGACTCGAGCTCCTACGAGCAGTACTTC.

This chain links TRBV6-5 with TRBJ1-1; D possibly corresponds to TRBD1 (5 bases). V lost 8 bases to trimming and J lost 5 bases, with 12 bases between them. The CDR3 has 12 amino acids. Germline V CDR1 and CDR2: MNHEY, SVGAGI. This CDR3 is CASFRVGTEAFF. The CDR3 DNA follows: TGTGCCAGCTTCAGGGTGGGGACTGAAGCTTTCTTT.

The gene calls are TRBV11-3 and TRBJ2-3, with 9 bases identical to TRBD1. CDR3 length equals 14 residues. V was pared by 4 bases and J by 6 bases, with 5 bases of the junction left unmatched. Germline assignment: CDR1 SGHNT and CDR2 YENEEA. Written as DNA, the CDR3 is TGTGCCAGCAGCTCATTCGACAGGGGGGATACGCAGTATTTT. It codes for CASSSFDRGDTQYF.

The gene calls are TRBV28 and TRBJ1-2; D is unclear. The V and J ends lost 3 bases and 8 bases respectively, with 7 bases between them. The germline V gene encodes CDR1 MDHEN and CDR2 SYDVKM. CDR3 length: 11 residues. The CDR3 DNA follows: TGTGCCAGCAGTTTTCTGGACGGCTACACCTTC. The encoded protein is CASSFLDGYTF.

The chain has TRBV9 and TRBJ1-2, with TRBD1 matching over 11 bases. The CDR3 is made up of 16 amino acids. Germline trimming cut 2 bases from V and 8 bases from J; bases unmatched to any gene: 11. The germline V gene encodes CDR1 SGDLS and CDR2 YYNGEE. The CDR3 loop reads CASSVHPGQGAGGYTF. Written as DNA, the CDR3 is TGTGCCAGCAGCGTCCATCCTGGACAGGGGGCAGGCGGCTACACCTTC.

This clone was recorded a few times. V and J are TRBV18 and TRBJ2-1; no firm D call. This CDR3 comprises 14 residues. Trimming left V 3 bases short and J 6 bases short, with 12 bases between. In germline, CDR1 is KGHSH, CDR2 LQKENI. CDR3 bases: TGTGCCAGCTCACCCAGTGACCAGCTCAATGAGCAGTTCTTC. It specifies CASSPSDQLNEQFF.

This clone was seen a few times. The chain links TRBV15 to TRBJ2-7; no definite D call. Germline CDR1 LNHNV, CDR2 YYDKDF (reference sequence). Deletions cut 1 base from V and 5 bases from J, with 6 bases between. The CDR3 contains 12 residues. The CDR3 bases are TGTGCCACCAGCAGAGGAGGTCACGAGCAGTACTTC. Encoded protein: CATSRGGHEQYF. Full variable domain (missing parts from reference TRBV15 and TRBJ2-7): DAMVIQNPRYQVTQFGKPVTLSCSQTLNHNVMYWYQQKSSQAPKLLFHYYDKDFNNEADTPDNFQSRRPNTSFCFLDIRSPGLGDTAMYLCATSRGGHEQYFGPGTRLTVT.

This clone appeared a few times. This chain links TRBV6-6 with TRBJ2-7, with TRBD1 identical over 9 bases. From germline, CDR1 is MNHNY and CDR2 SVGAGI (reference sequence). The CDR3 extends over 13 amino acids. V shed 6 bases and J 4 bases; nucleotides not matched to a gene: 4. DNA for the CDR3: TGTGCCAGCAGGACCGGGACAGGGTACGAGCAGTACGTC. Translating gives CASRTGTGYEQYV.

The J gene is TRBJ2-7, the V gene TRBV29-1, with 12 bases identical to TRBD2. Germline lookup yields CDR1 SQVTM and CDR2 ANQGSEA. V lost 7 bases to trimming and J lost 0 bases; unmatched junction nucleotides: 13. This CDR3 is built from 17 residues. The CDR3 reads CSASWYLAGGSSYEQYF. CDR3 nucleotides: TGCAGCGCCAGTTGGTATCTAGCGGGGGGGAGCTCCTACGAGCAGTACTTC.

CDR3 in DNA: TGTGCCAGCAGCTCCGCTTTAGACAAGCCCAATTCACCCCTCCACTTT. Its translation: CASSSALDKPNSPLHF. The chain couples TRBV7-9 to TRBJ1-6; D is undetermined. Germline lookup yields CDR1 SEHNR and CDR2 FQNEAQ (reference sequence). V gave up 4 bases and J gave up 7 bases, with 17 bases separating them. The CDR3 spans 16 residues. Full variable domain (outside the CDR3, taken from reference TRBV7-9 and TRBJ1-6): DTGVSQNPRHKITKRGQNVTFRCDPISEHNRLYWYRQTLGQGPEFLTYFQNEAQLEKSRLLSDRFSAERPKGSFSTLEIQRTEQGDSAMYLCASSSALDKPNSPLHFGNGTRLTVT.

This clone was seen a handful of times. This chain uses TRBV7-2 with TRBJ2-1, with 10 bases lining up with TRBD2. The CDR3 spans 15 residues. Trimming took 1 base from V and 6 from J; bases not matched to a gene: 3. Germline V gene sequence: CDR1 SGHTA, CDR2 FQGNSA. The CDR3 DNA reads as TGTGCCAGCAGCTTAGAAGGACTAGCGGCCAATGAGCAGTTCTTC. Translated: CASSLEGLAANEQFF.

CDR3 region: CASKSLSTDTQYF. The CDR3 DNA reads as TGCGCCAGCAAGAGTCTAAGCACAGATACGCAGTATTTT. The chain couples TRBV5-1 to TRBJ2-3, with unresolved D. Germline-derived CDR1 and CDR2 are SGHRS and YFSETQ. The CDR3 extends over 13 amino acids. V was shortened by 6 bases and J by 0 bases, with 8 bases between the two germline ends.

V usage is TRBV6-5 and J usage is TRBJ2-4; a possible D gene is TRBD2 (6 bases). This CDR3 has 12 amino acids. V lost 5 bases and J lost 7, with 9 bases in between. The germline CDR1 and CDR2 sequences are MNHEY and SVGAGI. CDR3 region: CASSAGRNIQYF. The CDR3 bases are TGTGCCAGCAGTGCGGGGAGGAACATTCAGTACTTC.

In the case of this clone: The same CDR3 also results from other DNA sequences found in this sample. The chain is built from TRBV7-9 and TRBJ2-2, with TRBD2 as a possible D gene (5 bases). Germline CDR1 and CDR2: SEHNR and FQNEAQ (reference sequence). Trimming pared 2 bases from V and 6 bases from J, leaving 10 bases between. This CDR3 has 14 residues. The CDR3 here is CASSLTGVSGELFF. The CDR3 nucleotides read TGTGCCAGCAGCTTAACCGGGGTGTCCGGGGAGCTGTTTTTT.

This chain connects TRBV28 to TRBJ2-6; 7 nucleotides align to TRBD1. The CDR3 runs 16 residues. CDR1 and CDR2 from the germline V gene are MDHEN and SYDVKM. V shed 6 bases and J 2 bases; nucleotides not matched to a gene: 7. CDR3 sequence (DNA): TGTGCCAGCAGGCAAACTACAGGGGCTGGGGCCAACGTCCTGACTTTC. Its translation is CASRQTTGAGANVLTF.

This clone was picked up a small number of times. J is TRBJ2-5 and V is TRBV11-2; weak D call: TRBD1 (6 bases). CDR3 length: 14 amino acids. In germline, CDR1 is SGHAT, CDR2 FQNNGV. V was trimmed by 3 bases and J by 4 bases, leaving 12 bases between them. The CDR3 loop is CASSFAGQRETQYF. The DNA for the CDR3 is TGTGCCAGCAGCTTTGCCGGACAGAGAGAGACCCAGTACTTC.

CDR3 coding DNA: TGTGCCAGCAGTGACAGAGCCAATTCACCCCTCCACTTT. It specifies CASSDRANSPLHF. V and J are TRBV6-5 and TRBJ1-6; D is perhaps TRBD1 (5 bases). Trimming left V 5 bases short and J 7 bases short, with 9 bases between. The CDR3 extends over 13 amino acids. Germline V gene lookup returns CDR1 MNHEY and CDR2 SVGAGI.

This rearrangement joins TRBV7-2 to TRBJ2-6, with 7 bases that match TRBD2. The CDR3 contains 16 residues. V lost 5 bases to trimming and J lost 2 bases; unmatched junction nucleotides: 6. Germline values: CDR1 SGHTA, CDR2 FQGNSA. The CDR3: CASSPQGGAGANVLTF. The CDR3 DNA reads as TGTGCCAGCAGCCCCCAGGGAGGGGCTGGGGCCAACGTCCTGACTTTC.

This clone has only a few counts. The rearrangement joins TRBV6-6 to TRBJ1-6; the D gene is possibly TRBD1 (5 bases). The CDR3 totals 15 residues. V gave up 6 bases and J gave up 9 bases, with 18 bases separating them. Germline V CDR1 and CDR2: MNHNY, SVGAGI (reference sequence). In DNA, the CDR3 is TGTGCCAGCAGACCGGGGGATGGGCGGTTTTCACCCCTCCACTTT. Translated: CASRPGDGRFSPLHF.